Below, one T cell receptor (beta chain) is given with its context. This clone's antigen is unknown. Base qualities are not recorded, but no much larger clone differs from it by a single base. The CDR3, from cysteine to phenylalanine, totals 15 residues. Only the CDR3 part of the read is kept: 45 bases, read in frame from the first base. V lost 5 bases and J lost 3 bases, and the count of bases not matched to a germline gene is 4. For CDR1 and CDR2, the germline V gene lists SGHRS and YFSETQ. The sample comes from a study of T cell changes during pregnancy in multiple sclerosis (dated by TCRdb to between 2019 and 2020). For the study in its entirety: In women with multiple sclerosis, the researchers looked at how the T cell repertoire shifted as pregnancy progressed.

Library creation used the immunoSEQ multiplex PCR assay. The table was pulled from immuneACCESS by TCRdb, which kept in-frame rearrangements only. Such tables lose some clones; where checked, under half of the loss comes from unresolved V genes, and the rest has no known cause. For this sample there are about 60,000 clones; 92% appear just once. 2.3% of the sample lies in the top ten. The receptor was isolated from a female donor with multiple sclerosis, enrolled in a pregnancy study. The material was peripheral blood, obtained in the first trimester of pregnancy. The chain employs TRBV5-1 and TRBJ2-7, and 14 junction bases match TRBD2. The DNA sequence is given as TGCGCCAGCAGGGGAGGGACTAGCGGGAGCTACGAGCAGTACTTC. It translates to CASRGGTSGSYEQYF.